The T cell receptor (beta chain) described here comes from a study of T cells of healthy individuals. This clonotype showed up many times. TCRdb recomputed calls from the 5' RACE reads with MiXCR, one row per CDR3 protein. This table has about 53,000 distinct CDR3 sequences, about 15% appearing once. The receptor's source is a human donor in good health.

CDR3 in DNA: TGTGCCAGCAGCCGCGGGGGAATCGGGGAGCTGTTTTTT. Residues: CASSRGGIGELFF. The gene calls are TRBV6-5 and TRBJ2-2, with 7 bases fitting TRBD2. The germline V gene has CDR1 MNHEY and CDR2 SVGAGI. This CDR3 is 13 amino acids long. The V and J ends lost 6 bases and 7 bases, in that order; junction bases with no gene match: 5.